This entry lists 30 T cell receptor beta chains sequenced from one sample in a study of regulatory T cells in long-lasting Graves disease. Stated time point: newly diagnosed GD, antithyroid drugs for less than 3 months. The TCR library was made from RNA that had been extracted from PBMCs in TRIzol. Relying on iRepertoire HTBI primers and Arm-PCR of CDR3 regions, the team built TCR beta libraries. TCRdb reprocessed the multiplex PCR reads via MiXCR and lists one record per CDR3 protein. This sample yields 560,000 or so distinct CDR3 sequences, of which around 16% are seen a single time; approximately 12% belongs to the top ten. The sample was also reused in another study, on T cells in Graves' hyperthyroidism and ophthalmopathy.

Specimen: peripheral blood mononuclear cells (PBMCs), collected at new diagnosis, from a patient treated with antithyroid drugs. The receptors here all came from a man aged 18 to 29 with Graves disease.

The chain employs TRBV12-3 or TRBV12-4 and TRBJ2-7; 9 nucleotides align to TRBD2. V dropped 8 bases and J dropped 4; count of bases not matched to a gene: 9. The CDR3 covers 14 residues. CDR3 in DNA: TGTGCCAGCCAGCTTAGCGGGAGATGGTACGAGCAGTACTTC. Residues: CASQLSGRWYEQYF.

This clonotype was detected a few times. This chain uses TRBV15 with TRBJ1-5; TRBD1 matches 9 bases. Germline V lookup: CDR1 LNHNV, CDR2 YYDKDF (reference sequence). This CDR3 is 16 amino acids long. V shed 0 bases, J shed 2 bases, and the junction held 2 bases outside the gene matches. CDR3 loop: CATSRETGGGNQPQHF. DNA for the CDR3: TGTGCCACCAGCAGAGAAACAGGGGGCGGCAATCAGCCCCAGCATTTT.

This clonotype was found a few times. The V and J genes are TRBV30 and TRBJ2-7; perhaps TRBD1 as D (6 bases). V was clipped by 3 bases and J by 5 bases, with 14 bases between them. Germline V gene sequence: CDR1 GTSNPN, CDR2 SVGIG (reference sequence). The CDR3 has 13 residues. CDR3 region: CAWRSRGSNEQYF. CDR3 sequence (DNA): TGTGCCTGGAGATCAAGGGGGAGCAACGAGCAGTACTTC.

The V call is TRBV2, the J call TRBJ2-7; a weak D match, TRBD2 (5 bases). Trimming removed 3 bases from V and 4 bases from J, with 13 bases in between. The germline V gene encodes CDR1 SNHLY and CDR2 FYNNEI. The CDR3 sequence is 14 residues long. The CDR3: CASSDALAGYEQYF. CDR3 sequence (DNA): TGTGCCAGCAGTGATGCCCTAGCCGGTTACGAGCAGTACTTC.

The sample holds a few counts of this clonotype. This chain links TRBV6-1 with TRBJ1-6; D is unresolved. The V end was cut by 6 bases, the J end by 5 bases, with 14 bases between. CDR1 MNHNS and CDR2 SASEGT come from the germline V gene. This CDR3 has 15 residues. The CDR3, as DNA: TGTGCCAGCAGCACGGACGGTCGTAATAATTCACCCCTCCACTTT. Protein sequence: CASSTDGRNNSPLHF.

This chain uses TRBV11-2 with TRBJ2-1, with 14 bases that match TRBD2. Germline lookup yields CDR1 SGHAT and CDR2 FQNNGV. V was clipped by 2 bases and J by 7 bases; unmatched bases: 7. The CDR3 length is 17 residues. Here the CDR3 reads CASSLTRGTSGRNEQFF. CDR3 in DNA: TGTGCCAGCAGCTTAACTAGAGGGACTAGCGGGAGAAATGAGCAGTTCTTC.

This clonotype appeared many times. This chain joins TRBV30 and TRBJ2-7, with 13 bases that match TRBD2. Germline V lookup: CDR1 GTSNPN, CDR2 SVGIG (reference sequence). V shed 5 bases, J shed 3 bases, and the junction held 7 bases outside the gene matches. This CDR3 is 15 amino acids long. CDR3 nucleotide sequence: TGTGCCTGGGGGAAGGGACTAGCGGGGAGCTACGAGCAGTACTTC. Its protein product is CAWGKGLAGSYEQYF.

The chain joins TRBV13 to TRBJ1-1, with TRBD1 as a possible D gene (6 bases). Germline values: CDR1 PRHDT, CDR2 FYEKMQ (reference sequence). Trimming pared 4 bases from V and 3 bases from J, leaving 18 bases between. This CDR3 is 16 amino acids long. CDR3 sequence reads: CASSSLPRGAHTEAFF. DNA of the CDR3: TGTGCCAGCAGCTCCCTACCCCGGGGGGCGCACACTGAAGCTTTCTTT.

This rearrangement joins TRBV9 to TRBJ2-1; D remains ambiguous. Germline lookup yields CDR1 SGDLS and CDR2 YYNGEE. The CDR3 length is 13 residues. Trimming pared 0 bases from V and 6 bases from J, leaving 7 bases between. The chain's CDR3 is CASSVGTVNEQFF. The CDR3 bases are TGTGCCAGCAGCGTAGGCACAGTCAATGAGCAGTTCTTC.

The V gene is TRBV5-4, the J gene TRBJ1-4, with D uncertain. There are 13 residues in the CDR3. V lost 0 bases and J lost 11, with 11 bases in between. The germline V gene encodes CDR1 SGHNT and CDR2 YYREEE (reference sequence). CDR3 sequence (DNA): TGTGCCAGCAGCTTGGTCGGCGCGGGGAAACTGTTTTTT. Protein sequence: CASSLVGAGKLFF.

The sample holds many counts of this clonotype. The DNA for the CDR3 is TGTGCCAGCAGCCTCCGGGTAGCGGGGGGAACCGGGGAGCTGTTTTTT. It translates to CASSLRVAGGTGELFF. The V gene is TRBV12-3 or TRBV12-4, the J gene TRBJ2-2; 10 bases match TRBD2. Losses at the gene ends were 6 bases for V and 5 bases for J; bases not matched to a gene: 9. The CDR3 extends over 16 amino acids.

This rearrangement joins TRBV10-3 to TRBJ1-2; the D gene is possibly TRBD1 (5 bases). Per germline, CDR1 ENHRY and CDR2 SYGVKD. V was clipped by 7 bases and J by 7 bases, with 16 bases between them. The CDR3 is made up of 13 amino acids. CDR3 sequence (DNA): TGTGCCATCACCATGATGGGGCAGAGTGGCTACACCTTC. It specifies CAITMMGQSGYTF.

This chain connects TRBV29-1 to TRBJ2-5; D is possibly TRBD2 (6 bases). The CDR3 covers 12 residues. Between the trimmed V and J ends, which lost 2 bases and 5 bases, there was a span of 9 bases. The germline V gene has CDR1 SQVTM and CDR2 ANQGSEA. The CDR3 region has the DNA TGCAGCGTTGAATATGGGGGGGAGACCCAGTACTTC. Translated, it gives CSVEYGGETQYF. The full variable domain, in which reference TRBV29-1 and TRBJ2-5 provide the parts outside the CDR3, is SAVISQKPSRDICQRGTSLTIQCQVDSQVTMMFWYRQQPGQSLTLIATANQGSEATYESGFVIDKFPISRPNLTFSTLTVSNMSPEDSSIYLCSVEYGGETQYFGPGTRLLVL.

A word on this clonotype: This may come from a read error, since a much larger clone is one base off. This rearrangement joins TRBV2 to TRBJ2-1; 7 bases align to TRBD2. V shed 8 bases, J shed 10 bases, and the junction held 11 bases outside the gene matches. This CDR3 region has 13 residues. Germline lookup yields CDR1 SNHLY and CDR2 FYNNEI. The CDR3 here is CASCRGSSYEQFF. CDR3 coding DNA: TGTGCCAGCTGTCGCGGGAGTTCCTACGAGCAGTTCTTC. The full variable domain, its missing parts supplied by reference TRBV2 and TRBJ2-1, is EPEVTQTPSHQVTQMGQEVILRCVPISNHLYFYWYRQILGQKVEFLVSFYNNEISEKSEIFDDQFSVERPDGSNFTLKIRSTKLEDSAMYFCASCRGSSYEQFFGPGTRLTVL.

This chain connects TRBV29-1 to TRBJ1-6; 9 nucleotides match TRBD1. This CDR3 contains 14 residues. Germline values: CDR1 SQVTM, CDR2 ANQGSEA. Trimming cost V 5 bases and J 7 bases; bases outside gene matches: 6. The CDR3 protein is CSVRGQGQNSPLHF. The CDR3 nucleotides are TGCAGCGTTCGGGGACAGGGACAAAATTCACCCCTCCACTTT. The full variable domain, its missing parts supplied by reference TRBV29-1 and TRBJ1-6, is SAVISQKPSRDICQRGTSLTIQCQVDSQVTMMFWYRQQPGQSLTLIATANQGSEATYESGFVIDKFPISRPNLTFSTLTVSNMSPEDSSIYLCSVRGQGQNSPLHFGNGTRLTVT.

This clonotype showed up many times. The chain combines TRBV6-5 with TRBJ2-3; 7 nucleotides line up with TRBD2. Germline V gives CDR1 MNHEY, CDR2 SVGAGI. The CDR3 sequence is 16 residues long. V was clipped by 2 bases and J by 0 bases; unmatched bases: 5. DNA of the CDR3: TGTGCCAGCAGTTACGCCTCGGGGGGTAGCACAGATACGCAGTATTTT. Translated: CASSYASGGSTDTQYF.

This clonotype has a count of ten or more. The chain is built from TRBV11-2 and TRBJ2-3, with 7 bases that match TRBD2. V lost 0 bases, J lost 3 bases, and 3 bases stayed unmatched. This CDR3 comprises 15 residues. Germline-derived CDR1 and CDR2 are SGHAT and FQNNGV. DNA for the CDR3: TGTGCCAGCAGCTTAGATCGAGCGGGAACAGATACGCAGTATTTT. Residues: CASSLDRAGTDTQYF.

This clonotype appeared many times. The chain carries TRBV5-1 and TRBJ2-1; weak D call: TRBD2 (6 bases). Germline assignment: CDR1 SGHRS and CDR2 YFSETQ. Trimming left V 4 bases short and J 7 bases short, with 15 bases between. The CDR3 runs to 14 residues. The CDR3 protein is CASSGIGRQNEQFF. As DNA, the CDR3 is TGCGCCAGCAGCGGGATTGGGAGGCAGAATGAGCAGTTCTTC.

Comments on this clonotype: A much larger clone sits a single nucleotide away, making a read error possible. The genes are TRBV20-1 and TRBJ2-7, with 11 bases matching TRBD2. Trimming took 1 base from V and 7 from J; bases not matched to a gene: 18. The CDR3 is 18 residues long. Germline-derived CDR1 and CDR2 are DFQATT and SNEGSKA (reference sequence). As DNA, the CDR3 is TGCAGTGCTAGAGGGCTAGCGGGAGGCCTAAGCTCCTACAATGAGCAGTACTTC. Amino acid sequence: CSARGLAGGLSSYNEQYF.

This clonotype occurred a few times. The V and J genes are TRBV19 and TRBJ1-5; a weak D match, TRBD1 (5 bases). V lost 3 bases, J lost 0 bases, and 12 bases lay in between. Germline CDR1 reads LNHDA; CDR2 reads SQIVND (reference sequence). CDR3 size: 16 residues. The CDR3 region has the DNA TGTGCCAGTAGTATCCCAGGGCTGTATAGCAATCAGCCCCAGCATTTT. This gives the protein CASSIPGLYSNQPQHF. Full variable domain (outside the CDR3, taken from reference TRBV19 and TRBJ1-5): DGGITQSPKYLFRKEGQNVTLSCEQNLNHDAMYWYRQDPGQGLRLIYYSQIVNDFQKGDIAEGYSVSREKKESFPLTVTSAQKNPTAFYLCASSIPGLYSNQPQHFGDGTRLSIL.

This clonotype was seen repeatedly, ten times or more. The V and J genes are TRBV27 and TRBJ2-5; 7 bases are a match to TRBD2. The germline gives CDR1 MNHEY, CDR2 SMNVEV (reference sequence). V lost 3 bases, J lost 2 bases, and 6 bases stayed unmatched. The CDR3 length is 15 residues. The CDR3 loop reads CASSLGGTKQETQYF. Written as DNA, the CDR3 is TGTGCCAGCAGTTTGGGCGGGACTAAACAAGAGACCCAGTACTTC.

This chain links TRBV28 with TRBJ2-3; D not resolved. CDR3 length: 16 amino acids. Trimming pared 0 bases from V and 0 bases from J, leaving 10 bases between. Germline values: CDR1 MDHEN, CDR2 SYDVKM. Here the CDR3 reads CASSLWGKASTDTQYF. CDR3 DNA: TGTGCCAGCAGTTTATGGGGGAAAGCTAGCACAGATACGCAGTATTTT.

A remark on this clonotype: This clone may be a read error of a much larger clone one base away. The J gene is TRBJ1-6, the V gene TRBV7-2, with 10 bases aligning to TRBD1. With 2 bases clipped from V and 7 bases from J, the junction kept 2 bases outside the gene matches. The CDR3 sequence is 15 residues long. Germline loops: CDR1 SGHTA, CDR2 FQGNSA. CDR3 DNA sequence: TGTGCCAGCAGCTTACCGGGACAGGGGAATTCACCCCTCCACTTT. This codes for CASSLPGQGNSPLHF.

This clonotype was counted only a few times. The chain recombines TRBV7-9 with TRBJ2-1; D ambiguous. Germline CDR1 and CDR2: SEHNR and FQNEAQ (reference sequence). The CDR3 is 12 amino acids. The V end was cut by 5 bases, the J end by 8 bases, with 10 bases between. CDR3 amino acids: CASSRREYEQFF. In DNA form, the CDR3 reads TGTGCCAGCAGCCGGAGAGAGTATGAGCAGTTCTTC. The variable domain in full, with the rest retrieved from reference TRBV7-9 and TRBJ2-1, is DTGVSQNPRHKITKRGQNVTFRCDPISEHNRLYWYRQTLGQGPEFLTYFQNEAQLEKSRLLSDRFSAERPKGSFSTLEIQRTEQGDSAMYLCASSRREYEQFFGPGTRLTVL.

This clonotype showed up just a few times. Mismatch with germline at one junction end may stem from a read error. This sequence joins TRBV12-3 or TRBV12-4 and TRBJ1-3; no firm D call. This CDR3 is built from 12 residues. In nucleotides, the CDR3 is TGTGCCAGCAGTTTAAATGGAAACACCGTATATTTT. It translates to CASSLNGNTVYF.

This clonotype was detected ten times or more. The chain recombines TRBV27 with TRBJ2-1; D is uncertain. The germline V and J ends were trimmed by 0 bases and 3 bases, with 15 bases remaining between them. CDR3 length: 17 amino acids. CDR1 and CDR2 (germline): MNHEY, SMNVEV (reference sequence). CDR3 sequence: CASSLSTGKNLYNEQFF. The CDR3 nucleotides read TGTGCCAGCAGTTTATCGACTGGGAAAAACCTCTACAATGAGCAGTTCTTC.

The sample holds many counts of this clonotype. The rearrangement joins TRBV7-9 to TRBJ2-1; TRBD2 agrees at 7 bases. CDR1 and CDR2 (germline): SEHNR, FQNEAQ (reference sequence). This CDR3 comprises 20 residues. J gave up 7 bases and V 5 bases, and 26 bases lay outside the gene matches. For the CDR3, the DNA is TGTGCCAGCAGCCACGCCCAACTGGCGGGAGAACCGGGTATAGCGAATGAGCAGTTCTTC. Encoded protein: CASSHAQLAGEPGIANEQFF.

Only a few counts were recorded for this clonotype. The V gene is TRBV18, the J gene TRBJ2-3, with D perhaps being TRBD1 or TRBD2 (5 bases each). This CDR3 contains 15 residues. Germline V gives CDR1 KGHSH, CDR2 LQKENI. Trimming removed 0 bases at V and 4 bases at J, with 11 bases between. CDR3 amino acids: CASSPPLGESDTQYF. The CDR3 DNA reads TGTGCCAGCTCACCACCATTAGGGGAGTCAGATACGCAGTATTTT.

This clonotype has only one observation. This likely traces to a read error, being one base from a far larger clone. V is TRBV6-2 or TRBV6-3 and J is TRBJ2-7; D is ambiguous. V was cut by 6 bases and J by 0 bases, with 6 bases left in between. Germline V gene lookup returns CDR1 MNHEY and CDR2 SVGEGT. The CDR3 spans 12 residues. The DNA for the CDR3 is TGTGCCAGCAGGTTCAACTCCTACGAGCAGTACTTC. Translation gives CASRFNSYEQYF.

At least ten counts were recorded for this clonotype. V is TRBV6-2 or TRBV6-3 and J is TRBJ2-3; D not certain. The CDR3 sequence is 12 residues long. Germline V gene sequence: CDR1 MNHEY, CDR2 SVGEGT. V lost 10 bases to trimming and J lost 6 bases, with 14 bases between them. The CDR3 DNA is TGTGCCACTCCCGACGTCGGGGATACGCAGTATTTT. Protein sequence: CATPDVGDTQYF.